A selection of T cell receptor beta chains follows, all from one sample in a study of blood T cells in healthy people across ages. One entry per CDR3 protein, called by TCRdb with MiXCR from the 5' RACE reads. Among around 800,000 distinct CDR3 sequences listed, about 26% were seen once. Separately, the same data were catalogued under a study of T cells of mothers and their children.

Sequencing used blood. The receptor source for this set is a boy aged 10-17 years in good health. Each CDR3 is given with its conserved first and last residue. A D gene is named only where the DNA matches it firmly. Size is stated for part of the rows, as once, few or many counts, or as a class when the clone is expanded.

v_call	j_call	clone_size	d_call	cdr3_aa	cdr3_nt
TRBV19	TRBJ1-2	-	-	CASTEGWQDFTF	TGTGCCAGTACCGAGGGGTGGCAGGATTTCACCTTC
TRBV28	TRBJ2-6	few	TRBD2	CASRGGTGANVLTF	TGTGCCAGTCGCGGGGGGACCGGGGCCAACGTCCTGACTTTC
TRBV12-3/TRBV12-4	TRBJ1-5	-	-	CASSPTVQPQHF	TGTGCCAGCAGTCCAACGGTACAGCCCCAGCATTTT
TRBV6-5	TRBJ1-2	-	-	CASSGTSNYGYTF	TGTGCCAGCAGCGGGACCTCTAACTATGGCTACACCTTC
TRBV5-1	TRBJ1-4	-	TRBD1	CASSIRGGTAPNEKLFF	TGCGCCAGCAGCATCCGCGGAGGGACAGCTCCAAATGAAAAACTGTTTTTT
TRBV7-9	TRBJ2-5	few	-	CASRTFMETQYF	TGTGCCAGCCGGACTTTCATGGAGACCCAGTACTTC
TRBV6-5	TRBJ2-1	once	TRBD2	CASSDGGGAVNEQFF	TGTGCCAGCAGCGACGGGGGAGGGGCAGTCAATGAGCAGTTCTTC
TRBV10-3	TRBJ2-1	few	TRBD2	CASREASGGRQFF	TGTGCCTCCCGCGAGGCATCCGGGGGGAGGCAGTTCTTC
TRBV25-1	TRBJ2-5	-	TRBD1	CASRGGQLQETQYF	TGTGCCAGCAGAGGGGGACAGCTCCAAGAGACCCAGTACTTC
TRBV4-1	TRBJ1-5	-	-	CASSQDLRYDNQPQHF	TGCGCCAGCAGCCAAGATTTGAGGTACGACAATCAGCCCCAGCATTTT
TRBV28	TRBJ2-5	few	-	CASSSQGGGPETQYF	TGTGCCAGCAGTTCCCAGGGGGGGGGGCCGGAGACCCAGTACTTC
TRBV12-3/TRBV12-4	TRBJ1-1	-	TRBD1	CASRGIQGEGEAFF	TGTGCCAGCAGGGGGATACAGGGGGAGGGAGAAGCTTTCTTT
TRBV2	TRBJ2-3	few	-	CASSEDKREADTQYF	TGTGCCAGCAGTGAAGATAAAAGAGAAGCAGATACGCAGTATTTT
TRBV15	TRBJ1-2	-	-	CATSRGFSYGYTF	TGTGCCACCAGCAGGGGCTTTAGCTATGGCTACACCTTC
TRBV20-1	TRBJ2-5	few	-	CSATGETQYF	TGCAGTGCTACCGGGGAGACCCAGTACTTC
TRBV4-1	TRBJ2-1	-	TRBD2	CASSPGGVWNEQFF	TGCGCCAGCAGCCCGGGGGGAGTATGGAATGAGCAGTTCTTC
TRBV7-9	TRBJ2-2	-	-	CASSPREWWRRGSGGELFF	TGTGCCAGCAGCCCTCGCGAGTGGTGGAGGCGAGGTTCAGGAGGGGAGCTGTTTTTT
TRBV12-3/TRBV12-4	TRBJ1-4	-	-	CASRGGGGEKLFF	TGTGCCTCCCGGGGGGGCGGTGGTGAAAAACTGTTTTTT
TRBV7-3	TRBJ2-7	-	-	CASSLAVADSYEQYF	TGTGCCAGCAGCTTAGCGGTAGCGGACTCCTACGAGCAGTACTTC
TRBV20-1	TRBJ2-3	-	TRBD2	CSALASGVTKDTQYF	TGCAGTGCCCTTGCCAGCGGGGTAACTAAAGATACGCAGTATTTT
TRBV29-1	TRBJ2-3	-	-	CSVVGNRERTDTQYF	TGCAGCGTTGTCGGGAACAGGGAAAGGACAGATACGCAGTATTTT
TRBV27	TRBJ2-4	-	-	CASSLGPGYDKNIQYF	TGTGCCAGCAGTTTAGGGCCAGGGTACGACAAAAACATTCAGTACTTC
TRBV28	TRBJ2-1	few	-	CASRTEGGARNEQFF	TGTGCCAGCAGAACCGAGGGGGGCGCGAGGAATGAGCAGTTCTTC
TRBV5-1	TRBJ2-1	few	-	CASSLTLSVWNNEQFF	TGCGCCAGCAGCTTGACTCTTTCGGTCTGGAACAATGAGCAGTTCTTC
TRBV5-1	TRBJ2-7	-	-	CASSCQFSRDHNSEQYF	TGCGCCAGCAGCTGTCAATTTTCCCGGGACCACAATTCCGAGCAGTACTTC